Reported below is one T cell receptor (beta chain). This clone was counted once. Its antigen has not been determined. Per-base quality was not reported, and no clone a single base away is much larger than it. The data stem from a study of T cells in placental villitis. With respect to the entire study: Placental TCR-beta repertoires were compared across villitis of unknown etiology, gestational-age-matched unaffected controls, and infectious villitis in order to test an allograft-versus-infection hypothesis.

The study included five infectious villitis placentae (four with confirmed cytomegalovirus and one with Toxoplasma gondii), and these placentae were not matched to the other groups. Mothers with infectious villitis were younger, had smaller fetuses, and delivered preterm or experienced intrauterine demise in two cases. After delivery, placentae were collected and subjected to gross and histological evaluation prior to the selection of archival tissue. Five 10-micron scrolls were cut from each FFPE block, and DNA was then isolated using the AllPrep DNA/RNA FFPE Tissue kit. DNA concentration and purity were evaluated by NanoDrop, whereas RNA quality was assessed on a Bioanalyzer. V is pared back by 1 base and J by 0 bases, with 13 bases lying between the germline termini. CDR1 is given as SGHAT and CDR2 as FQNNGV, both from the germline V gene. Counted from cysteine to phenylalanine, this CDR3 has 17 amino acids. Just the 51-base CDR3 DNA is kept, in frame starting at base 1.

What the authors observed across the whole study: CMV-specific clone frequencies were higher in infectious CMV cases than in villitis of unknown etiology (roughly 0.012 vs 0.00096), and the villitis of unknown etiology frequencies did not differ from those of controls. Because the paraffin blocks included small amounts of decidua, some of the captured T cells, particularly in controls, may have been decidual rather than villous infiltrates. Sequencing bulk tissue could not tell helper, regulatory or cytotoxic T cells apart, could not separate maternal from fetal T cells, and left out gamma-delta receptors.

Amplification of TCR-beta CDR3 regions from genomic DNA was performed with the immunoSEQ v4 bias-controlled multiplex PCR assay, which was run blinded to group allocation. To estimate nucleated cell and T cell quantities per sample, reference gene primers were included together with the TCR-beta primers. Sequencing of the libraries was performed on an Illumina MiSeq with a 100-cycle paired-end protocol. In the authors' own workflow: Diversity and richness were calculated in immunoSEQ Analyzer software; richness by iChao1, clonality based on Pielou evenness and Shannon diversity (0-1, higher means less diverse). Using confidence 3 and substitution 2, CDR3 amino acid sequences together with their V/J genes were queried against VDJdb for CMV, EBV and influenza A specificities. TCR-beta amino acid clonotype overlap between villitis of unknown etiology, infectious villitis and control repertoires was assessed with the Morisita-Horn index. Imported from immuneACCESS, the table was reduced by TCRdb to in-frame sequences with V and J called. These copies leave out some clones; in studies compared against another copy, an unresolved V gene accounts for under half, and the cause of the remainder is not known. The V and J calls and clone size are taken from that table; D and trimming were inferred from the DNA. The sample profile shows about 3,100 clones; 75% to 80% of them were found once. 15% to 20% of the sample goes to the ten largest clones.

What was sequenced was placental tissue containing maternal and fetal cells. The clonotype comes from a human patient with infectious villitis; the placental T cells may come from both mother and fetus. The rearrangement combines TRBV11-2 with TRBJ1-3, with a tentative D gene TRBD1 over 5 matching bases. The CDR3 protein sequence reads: CASSLGGRFLSGNTIYF. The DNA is TGTGCCAGCAGCTTAGGGGGGAGGTTCCTCTCTGGAAACACCATATATTTT.